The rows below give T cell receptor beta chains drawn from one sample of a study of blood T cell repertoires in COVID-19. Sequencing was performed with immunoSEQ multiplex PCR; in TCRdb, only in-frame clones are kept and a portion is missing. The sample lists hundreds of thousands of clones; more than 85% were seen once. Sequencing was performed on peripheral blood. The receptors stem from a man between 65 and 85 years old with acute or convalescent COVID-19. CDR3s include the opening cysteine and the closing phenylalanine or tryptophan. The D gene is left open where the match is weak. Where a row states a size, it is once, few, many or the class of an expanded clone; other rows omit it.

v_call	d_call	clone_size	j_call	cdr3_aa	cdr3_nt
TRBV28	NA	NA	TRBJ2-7	CASSLRQGNHEQYF	TGTGCCAGCAGCCTTCGCCAGGGGAACCACGAGCAGTACTTC
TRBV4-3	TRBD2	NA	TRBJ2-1	CASSQVLRTSGRTNEQFF	TGCGCCAGCAGCCAAGTCCTTAGGACTAGCGGGAGGACGAATGAGCAGTTCTTC
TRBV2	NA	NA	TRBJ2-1	CASSEAFWADDNEQFF	TGTGCCAGCAGTGAAGCGTTTTGGGCAGACGACAATGAGCAGTTCTTC
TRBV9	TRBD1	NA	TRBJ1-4	CASSAQGQGAEKLFF	TGTGCCAGCAGCGCGCAAGGACAGGGGGCGGAAAAACTGTTTTTT
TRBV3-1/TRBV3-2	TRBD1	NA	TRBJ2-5	CASSPRTGIQETQYF	TGTGCCAGCAGCCCGCGGACAGGGATCCAAGAGACCCAGTACTTC
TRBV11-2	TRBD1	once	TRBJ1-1	CASSLKDRMNTEAFF	TGTGCCAGCAGCTTAAAGGACAGGATGAACACTGAAGCTTTCTTT
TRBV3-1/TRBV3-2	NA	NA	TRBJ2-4	CASSQVLAKNIQYF	TGTGCCAGCAGCCAAGTATTAGCCAAAAACATTCAGTACTTC
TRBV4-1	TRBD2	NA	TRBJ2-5	CASSRSPGLEETQYF	TGCGCCAGCAGCCGCTCCCCGGGACTAGAAGAGACCCAGTACTTC
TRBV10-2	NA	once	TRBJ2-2	CASSESYRATGELFF	TGCGCCAGCAGTGAGTCATACAGAGCCACCGGGGAGCTGTTTTTT
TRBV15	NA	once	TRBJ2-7	CATSRDATGFYEQYF	TGTGCCACCAGCAGAGATGCTACAGGTTTTTACGAGCAGTACTTC
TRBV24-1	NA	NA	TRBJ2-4	CATSDSTGFKNIQYF	TGTGCCACCAGTGATTCGACAGGCTTCAAAAACATTCAGTACTTC
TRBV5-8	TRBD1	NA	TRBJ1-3	CASSPQGNGNTIYF	TGTGCCAGCAGCCCACAGGGGAATGGAAACACCATATATTTT
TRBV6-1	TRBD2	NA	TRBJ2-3	CASSEVFGRSTDTQYF	TGTGCCAGCAGTGAAGTATTCGGGAGGAGCACAGATACGCAGTATTTT
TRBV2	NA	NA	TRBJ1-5	CASSLQGSRNQPQHF	TGTGCCAGCAGTCTACAGGGAAGTCGCAATCAGCCCCAGCATTTT
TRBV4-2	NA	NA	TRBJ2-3	CASSRTSTGGAIDTQYF	TGTGCCAGCAGCCGAACATCCACAGGGGGGGCCATCGATACGCAGTATTTT
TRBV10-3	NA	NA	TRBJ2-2	CASRGMGTGELFF	TGTGCCAGTCGCGGGATGGGCACCGGGGAGCTGTTTTTT
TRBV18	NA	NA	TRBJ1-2	CASSPEIRGGYTF	TGTGCCAGCTCACCAGAAATCCGGGGTGGCTACACCTTC
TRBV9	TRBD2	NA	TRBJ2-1	CASSPGGAFYNEQFF	TGTGCCAGCAGCCCCGGGGGGGCCTTCTACAATGAGCAGTTCTTC
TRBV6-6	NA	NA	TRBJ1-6	CASSLTILDSPLHF	TGTGCCAGCAGTCTCACGATACTGGATTCACCCCTCCACTTT
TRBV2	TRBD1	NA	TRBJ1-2	CASSDRGQGGYTF	TGTGCCAGCAGTGATAGGGGGCAGGGAGGCTACACCTTC
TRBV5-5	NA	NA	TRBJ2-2	CASSLANGALNTGELFF	TGTGCCAGCAGCTTGGCCAATGGGGCCCTGAACACCGGGGAGCTGTTTTTT
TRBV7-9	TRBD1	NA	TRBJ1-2	CAIGRFGTGVSGYTF	TGTGCCATCGGGAGGTTCGGGACAGGGGTCTCGGGCTACACCTTC
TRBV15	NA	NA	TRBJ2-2	CATSRGRQPLTGELFF	TGTGCCACCAGCAGAGGGCGACAGCCACTTACCGGGGAGCTGTTTTTT
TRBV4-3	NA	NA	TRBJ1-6	CASSQDSAGYSPLHF	TGCGCCAGCAGCCAAGACTCCGCGGGGTATTCACCCCTCCACTTT
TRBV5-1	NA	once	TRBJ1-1	CASSITGSVGAFF	TGCGCCAGCAGCATTACAGGGTCGGTTGGAGCTTTCTTT
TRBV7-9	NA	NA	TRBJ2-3	CASTLLRTDTQYF	TGTGCCAGCACGTTACTGCGCACAGATACGCAGTATTTT
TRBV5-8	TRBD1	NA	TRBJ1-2	CASSLEGAWGYTF	TGTGCCAGCAGCTTGGAGGGGGCTTGGGGCTACACCTTC
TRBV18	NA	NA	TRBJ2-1	CASSPLAGTYNEQFF	TGTGCCAGCTCACCTCTGGCGGGGACCTACAATGAGCAGTTCTTC